The T cell receptor beta chain under discussion was sequenced for a study of cytomegalovirus exposure and HLA in healthy donors. General observations from the study: Productive status was seen about 90% or about 30% of the time for most TCR beta V segments in an earlier analysis. A later analysis reportedly found fewer N-insertions in an Asian-associated ancestry cluster than the roughly 670-donor mean. There were 150 to 200 TCR beta chains listed as cytomegalovirus-associated.

13 Jbeta primers and 60 Vbeta primers were used for the PCR. Sequencing was performed with immunoSEQ multiplex PCR; in TCRdb, only in-frame clones are kept and a portion is missing. The sample holds about 160,000 clones, approximately 75% seen once. V lost 5 bases and J lost 1; bases outside the gene matches: 5. CDR1 is SGHTA, CDR2 FQGTGA, per germline. This CDR3 contains 15 residues. As for this clone: Its antigen is unknown.

The clonotype was recovered from a woman younger than 30 in good health and CMV-seronegative. Sequenced input: PBMCs. This sequence joins TRBV7-3 and TRBJ1-1, with TRBD1 matching over 9 bases. CDR3: CASSTGGGGNTEAFF. CDR3 DNA: TGTGCCAGCAGCACAGGGGGCGGGGGGAACACTGAAGCTTTCTTT.